This T cell receptor (beta chain) was documented in a study of shared clonotypes between healthy human individuals. Study-level results: Generally, estimated richness proved larger in naive subsets than it did in memory subsets. Limited genetic and exposure-history diversity came from having few donors.

The germline V and J ends were trimmed by 0 bases and 0 bases, with 7 bases remaining between them. The CDR3 is made up of 15 amino acids. Germline CDR1 is SGHDT and CDR2 is YYEEEE. In regard to this clone: Its antigen is as yet unknown.

Into CD45RA+ naive and CD45RA-negative memory subsets, the CD4+ cells were split. Method: immunoSEQ multiplex PCR; TCRdb's copy keeps in-frame clones and lacks some. The sample shows roughly 2.2 million clones, roughly 93% of them seen only once. The sequencing sample was made of naive CD4+ T cells from PBMCs. As for subset: CD45RA+ positively selected. The chain joins TRBV5-6 to TRBJ2-1; D unresolved. The TCR comes from a man between 18 and 35 years old in good health. Some clones in this sample may be carry-over from other donors' samples. CDR3 loop: CASSLDPNSYNEQFF. CDR3 bases: TGTGCCAGCAGCTTGGACCCTAACTCCTACAATGAGCAGTTCTTC.